These 19 T cell receptor beta chains were sequenced from one sample in a study of blood T cell repertoires in COVID-19. Profiling relied on immunoSEQ multiplex PCR, and the TCRdb table lists in-frame clones only, not all of them. The sample has 130,000 or so clones, around 88% seen once. Sequencing was carried out using peripheral blood. Receptor source: a man between 60 and 75 years old with COVID-19, enrolled during active disease.

This clone appeared many times. The chain has TRBV5-1 and TRBJ1-6; unclear D gene. The CDR3 runs 15 residues. The germline V and J ends were trimmed by 2 bases and 2 bases, with 8 bases remaining between them. Germline V CDR1 and CDR2: SGHRS, YFSETQ. The CDR3 here is CASSFTEPYNSPLHF. As DNA, the CDR3 is TGCGCCAGCAGCTTTACAGAACCCTATAATTCACCCCTCCACTTT.

V is TRBV12-3 or TRBV12-4 and J is TRBJ1-1; no definite D call. CDR3 length: 13 amino acids. V dropped 8 bases and J dropped 5 bases, with 15 bases sitting between them. This CDR3 is CASWHTLETEAFF. CDR3 coding DNA: TGTGCCAGCTGGCACACGCTGGAGACTGAAGCTTTCTTT.

The chain recombines TRBV28 with TRBJ1-6; 7 bases agree with TRBD1. The CDR3 is 14 amino acids. Germline loops: CDR1 MDHEN, CDR2 SYDVKM. V was clipped by 6 bases and J by 9 bases; unmatched bases: 8. In nucleotides, the CDR3 is TGTGCCAGCAGGAAATCAGGGGGTGGTTCACCCCTCCACTTT. It is translated as CASRKSGGGSPLHF.

This clone was seen once. V usage is TRBV7-3 and J usage is TRBJ1-1; 9 nucleotides agree with TRBD1. The CDR3 extends over 14 amino acids. After removal of 3 bases from V and 4 bases from J, the junction contained 3 bases not matched to a gene. From germline, CDR1 is SGHTA and CDR2 FQGTGA. The CDR3 is CASSFGQGSTEAFF. The CDR3 DNA follows: TGTGCCAGCAGCTTTGGACAGGGGAGCACTGAAGCTTTCTTT.

The gene calls are TRBV12-3 or TRBV12-4 and TRBJ1-5; the D is unclear. Deletions cut 5 bases from V and 4 bases from J, with 9 bases between. The CDR3 has 13 residues. In DNA, the CDR3 is TGTGCCAGCAGTACCCGGGAAAATCAGCCCCAGCATTTT. This gives the protein CASSTRENQPQHF.

The chain has TRBV12-3 or TRBV12-4 and TRBJ1-2, with D maybe TRBD1 (5 bases). The CDR3 has 13 amino acids. Trimming took 2 bases from V and 4 from J, leaving 8 bases between them. The CDR3 loop reads CASSLTGLYGYTF. CDR3 nucleotides: TGTGCCAGCAGTTTAACAGGCCTCTATGGCTACACCTTC.

The chain combines TRBV9 with TRBJ1-2; 8 bases map to TRBD1. The V gene's germline CDR1 is SGDLS and CDR2 YYNGEE. CDR3 length: 14 residues. V lost 4 bases to trimming and J lost 4 bases; unmatched junction nucleotides: 6. CDR3 DNA: TGTGCCAGCAGCCCCCTCGACAGGGGCTATGGCTACACCTTC. Translated: CASSPLDRGYGYTF.

The J gene is TRBJ1-4, the V gene TRBV3-1 (or the pseudogene TRBV3-2); a weak D match, TRBD1 (6 bases). V gave up 3 bases and J gave up 7 bases, with 15 bases separating them. The germline V gene has CDR1 LGHDT and CDR2 YNNKEL (reference sequence). This CDR3 comprises 15 residues. As DNA, the CDR3 is TGTGCCAGCAGCCAGGACCCAGGGGTAGCTGAAAAACTGTTTTTT. Its protein product is CASSQDPGVAEKLFF.

The V call is TRBV11-2, the J call TRBJ1-1, with 7 bases identical to TRBD1. Germline lookup yields CDR1 SGHAT and CDR2 FQNNGV. This CDR3 spans 11 amino acids. After removal of 6 bases from V and 9 bases from J, the junction contained 4 bases not matched to a gene. The CDR3 DNA reads as TGTGCCAGCAGATTACAGGGGAAAGCTTTCTTT. Its protein product is CASRLQGKAFF.

In its sample, this clone was seen once. The V gene is TRBV4-3, the J gene TRBJ2-1; the D gene is possibly TRBD1 (5 bases). CDR1 is LGHNA, CDR2 YSLEER, per germline. The CDR3 runs to 14 residues. V was clipped by 0 bases and J by 8 bases, with 11 bases between them. Here the CDR3 reads CASSQDPRAHEQFF. The CDR3 DNA reads as TGCGCCAGCAGCCAAGATCCCAGGGCTCATGAGCAGTTCTTC.

The chain joins TRBV6-2 or TRBV6-3 to TRBJ2-2, with 7 bases identical to TRBD2. The CDR3 loop spans 19 amino acids. Losses at the gene ends were 0 bases for V and 0 bases for J; bases not matched to a gene: 10. CDR1 is MNHEY, CDR2 SVGEGT, per germline. The CDR3 DNA follows: TGTGCCAGCAGTTACTCGGTTTCTAGCGGTCTACCGAACACCGGGGAGCTGTTTTTT. Translated: CASSYSVSSGLPNTGELFF.

The CDR3 loop is CASSVQGDYDTEAFF. CDR3 nucleotide sequence: TGCGCCAGCAGCGTACAGGGAGATTACGACACTGAAGCTTTCTTT. The chain joins TRBV5-1 to TRBJ1-1, with D perhaps TRBD1 (6 bases). Germline V gene sequence: CDR1 SGHRS, CDR2 YFSETQ. The CDR3 has 15 residues. Trimming removed 4 bases at V and 3 bases at J, with 16 bases between.

The rearrangement joins TRBV19 to TRBJ2-2; 7 positions agree with TRBD1. Germline lookup yields CDR1 LNHDA and CDR2 SQIVND (reference sequence). With 5 bases clipped from V and 1 base from J, the junction kept 4 bases outside the gene matches. The CDR3 is made up of 15 amino acids. The CDR3 protein is CASSSRDRNTGELFF. DNA of the CDR3: TGTGCCAGTAGTTCCCGGGACAGGAACACCGGGGAGCTGTTTTTT.

This clone was seen just once. CDR3 region: CASSDGVRLSPLHF. DNA for the CDR3: TGCGCCAGCAGCGACGGGGTAAGGCTTTCACCCCTCCACTTT. The chain recombines TRBV5-1 with TRBJ1-6; D is uncertain. V was shortened by 4 bases and J by 9 bases, with 14 bases between the two germline ends. Germline CDR1 is SGHRS and CDR2 is YFSETQ. This CDR3 is 14 amino acids long.

V is TRBV9 and J is TRBJ2-7, with D possibly being TRBD2 (6 bases). CDR3 size: 14 residues. With 4 bases removed from V and 7 bases from J, the gap between germline ends came to 18 bases. Germline V gene data show CDR1 as SGDLS and CDR2 as YYNGEE. The CDR3 region has the DNA TGTGCCAGCAGCCAATCGGGGACTCTCGGGGAGCAGTACTTC. Translated, it gives CASSQSGTLGEQYF. The entire variable domain, with the rest obtained from reference TRBV9 and TRBJ2-7, is as follows: DSGVTQTPKHLITATGQRVTLRCSPRSGDLSVYWYQQSLDQGLQFLIQYYNGEERAKGNILERFSAQQFPDLHSELNLSSLELGDSALYFCASSQSGTLGEQYFGPGTRLTVT.

The chain combines TRBV5-6 with TRBJ1-6; 8 bases are a match to TRBD1. Germline V gene lookup returns CDR1 SGHDT and CDR2 YYEEEE. This CDR3 comprises 14 residues. V gave up 3 bases and J gave up 4 bases; unmatched junction bases: 0. CDR3 protein: CASSWDRYNSPLHF. The CDR3 coding sequence is TGTGCCAGCAGCTGGGACAGGTATAATTCACCCCTCCACTTT.

DNA of the CDR3: TGTGCCAGCAAGCTTTGGGGACACAGGGGGGTGGACACCGGGGAGCTGTTTTTT. It translates to CASKLWGHRGVDTGELFF. The chain couples TRBV7-8 to TRBJ2-2; 8 bases fit TRBD1. Germline values: CDR1 SGHVS, CDR2 FQNEAQ. V lost 7 bases and J lost 3; bases outside the gene matches: 16. The CDR3 sequence is 18 residues long.

The chain combines TRBV27 with TRBJ1-2; TRBD1 is a possible D gene (5 bases). CDR1 MNHEY and CDR2 SMNVEV come from the germline V gene (reference sequence). The CDR3 consists of 13 residues. The ends were cut back, 2 bases at V and 4 bases at J, with 8 bases in the middle. The DNA of the CDR3 is TGTGCCAGCAGTTTACGGGGGAGCTATGGCTACACCTTC. Translated: CASSLRGSYGYTF.

The CDR3 bases are TGTGCCAGCAGCTTTTGGGGACAGTATAATCAGCCCCAGCATTTT. It encodes CASSFWGQYNQPQHF. This chain connects TRBV5-6 to TRBJ1-5; 7 nucleotides line up with TRBD1. Germline CDR1 is SGHDT and CDR2 is YYEEEE. The length of the CDR3 is 15 residues. V was clipped by 2 bases and J by 4 bases; unmatched bases: 6.